One sample yielded the 10 T cell receptor beta chains listed below, sequenced in a study of blood T cell repertoires in COVID-19. Some clones are missing from TCRdb's copy, which holds only in-frame ones; the method was immunoSEQ multiplex PCR. The data hold about 89,000 clones, with roughly 80% observed a single time. Material for sequencing was peripheral blood. These receptors were collected from an older man with COVID-19, enrolled during active disease.

The CDR3 here is CASSVGPPSGNRKNEQFF. CDR3 sequence (DNA): TGTGCCAGCAGCGTAGGGCCCCCTAGCGGCAATCGGAAAAATGAGCAGTTCTTC. The chain couples TRBV9 to TRBJ2-1; 7 nucleotides line up with TRBD2. The germline CDR1 and CDR2 sequences are SGDLS and YYNGEE. The trim removed 0 bases at V and 7 bases at J, leaving 16 bases unmatched. CDR3 length: 18 amino acids. Complete variable domain (other parts from reference TRBV9 and TRBJ2-1): DSGVTQTPKHLITATGQRVTLRCSPRSGDLSVYWYQQSLDQGLQFLIQYYNGEERAKGNILERFSAQQFPDLHSELNLSSLELGDSALYFCASSVGPPSGNRKNEQFFGPGTRLTVL.

The sample holds a few counts of this clone. The V and J genes are TRBV7-2 and TRBJ1-6; D not certain. CDR3 length equals 15 residues. Trimming removed 4 bases at V and 4 bases at J, with 11 bases between. Germline CDR1 and CDR2: SGHTA and FQGNSA. CDR3 DNA sequence: TGTGCCAGCAGCTCCCGGGAGATTTATAATTCACCCCTCCACTTT. Translation: CASSSREIYNSPLHF.

The chain combines TRBV5-6 with TRBJ2-5, with a possible D match to TRBD2 (6 bases). CDR3 length equals 13 residues. Trimming pared 4 bases from V and 5 bases from J, leaving 12 bases between. Germline CDR1 and CDR2: SGHDT and YYEEEE. The CDR3 spells CASSAGRPETQYF. In DNA, the CDR3 is TGTGCCAGCAGCGCGGGACGTCCCGAGACCCAGTACTTC.

This sequence joins TRBV6-5 and TRBJ2-7; 7 bases are a match to TRBD2. The V and J ends lost 0 bases and 2 bases, in that order; junction bases with no gene match: 7. The CDR3 covers 16 residues. Germline-derived CDR1 and CDR2 are MNHEY and SVGAGI. DNA of the CDR3: TGTGCCAGCAGTTACTCGATCGCGGGAGCGACCTACGAGCAGTACTTC. Protein sequence: CASSYSIAGATYEQYF.

This clone was seen only a few times. This rearrangement joins TRBV30 to TRBJ1-2; 9 bases map to TRBD1. V shed 2 bases and J 8 bases; nucleotides not matched to a gene: 12. Germline values: CDR1 GTSNPN, CDR2 SVGIG (reference sequence). CDR3 length: 15 residues. CDR3 residues: CAWSWSGQGLRGYTF. CDR3 DNA: TGTGCCTGGAGTTGGTCGGGACAGGGTCTTAGGGGCTACACCTTC.

The V and J genes are TRBV7-2 and TRBJ1-2; D unresolved. V lost 1 base and J 4 bases, leaving 7 bases between the germline ends. The length of the CDR3 is 13 residues. In germline, CDR1 is SGHTA, CDR2 FQGNSA. CDR3 sequence (DNA): TGTGCCAGCAGCTTAGACAGTGCCTATGGCTACACCTTC. Its protein is CASSLDSAYGYTF. The full variable domain, in which reference TRBV7-2 and TRBJ1-2 provide the parts outside the CDR3, is GAGVSQSPSNKVTEKGKDVELRCDPISGHTALYWYRQSLGQGLEFLIYFQGNSAPDKSGLPSDRFSAERTGGSVSTLTIQRTQQEDSAVYLCASSLDSAYGYTFGSGTRLTVV.

This chain joins TRBV7-9 and TRBJ2-4; 10 positions agree with TRBD1. This CDR3 region has 14 residues. Germline loops: CDR1 SEHNR, CDR2 FQNEAQ (reference sequence). V gave up 5 bases and J gave up 9 bases; unmatched junction bases: 7. The CDR3 loop is CASSQMGQGTIQYF. In DNA, the CDR3 is TGTGCCAGCAGCCAAATGGGACAGGGGACCATTCAGTACTTC.

J is TRBJ1-5 and V is TRBV6-5; no definite D call. With 11 bases removed from V and 7 bases from J, the gap between germline ends came to 18 bases. Germline assignment: CDR1 MNHEY and CDR2 SVGAGI. The CDR3 consists of 13 residues. CDR3 nucleotides: TGTGCCCACAGTCCCACCGGGAGGCAGCCCCAGCATTTT. Amino acid sequence: CAHSPTGRQPQHF.

This clone was counted ten times or more. The chain is built from TRBV6-5 and TRBJ2-1, with D possibly matching TRBD1 (6 bases). This CDR3 has 16 residues. Germline V lookup: CDR1 MNHEY, CDR2 SVGAGI. V lost 2 bases and J 6 bases, leaving 17 bases between the germline ends. This CDR3 is CASSYHVGTKGNEQFF. The CDR3 coding sequence is TGTGCCAGCAGTTACCATGTAGGGACAAAGGGCAATGAGCAGTTCTTC.

This clone was counted a few times. The rearrangement links TRBV11-3 to TRBJ2-7; 9 positions agree with TRBD1. Germline CDR1 SGHNT, CDR2 YENEEA. The CDR3 consists of 19 residues. Trimming at V came to 4 bases and at J to 6 bases, leaving 22 bases not matched to a gene. CDR3 region: CASSSLTGDRVIPVGEQYF. The CDR3 DNA reads as TGTGCCAGCAGCTCCTTGACCGGGGACAGGGTTATCCCGGTCGGCGAGCAGTACTTC.